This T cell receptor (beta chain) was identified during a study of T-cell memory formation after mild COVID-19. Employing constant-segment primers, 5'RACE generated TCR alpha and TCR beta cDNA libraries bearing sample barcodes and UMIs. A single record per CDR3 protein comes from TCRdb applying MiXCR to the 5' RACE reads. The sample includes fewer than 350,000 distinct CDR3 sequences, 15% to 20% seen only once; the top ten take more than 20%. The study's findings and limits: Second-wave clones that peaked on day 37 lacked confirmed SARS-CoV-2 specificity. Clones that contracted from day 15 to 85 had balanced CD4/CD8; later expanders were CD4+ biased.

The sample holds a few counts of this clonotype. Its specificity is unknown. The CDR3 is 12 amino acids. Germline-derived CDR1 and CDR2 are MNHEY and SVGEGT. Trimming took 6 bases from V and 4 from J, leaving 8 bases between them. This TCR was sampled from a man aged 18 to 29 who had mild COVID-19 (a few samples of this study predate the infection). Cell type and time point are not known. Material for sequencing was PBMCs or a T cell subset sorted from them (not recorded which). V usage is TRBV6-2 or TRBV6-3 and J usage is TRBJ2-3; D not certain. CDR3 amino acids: CASSKEADTQYF. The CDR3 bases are TGTGCCAGCAGCAAAGAAGCAGATACGCAGTATTTT.